This record concerns one T cell receptor (beta chain) sequence. Its antigen is not identified. These data originate in a study of T cell responses to AZD1222 COVID-19 vaccine. The study, taken as a whole, reports: Increased Spike-specific TCR breadth and depth were observed after two AZD1222 doses. Close to half of spike-specific TCRs reportedly recognize unmutated variant regions.

Trimming cost V 2 bases and J 5 bases, with 22 bases left between them. The CDR3 length is 18 residues. Germline CDR1 SGHVS, CDR2 FQNEAQ. Measured with immunoSEQ multiplex PCR; TCRdb has only the in-frame clones, and not every one. Of some 95,000 clones listed, roughly 90% are singletons. This chain uses TRBV7-8 with TRBJ1-5; possibly TRBD1 for D (5 bases). This sequence originates from an adult who received the AZD1222 COVID-19 vaccine. The sample in question was peripheral blood, obtained 28 days after the second AZD1222 dose. CDR3 loop: CASSLNPFPRADDQPQHF. In DNA, the CDR3 is TGTGCCAGCAGCTTAAATCCCTTTCCCAGGGCAGACGATCAGCCCCAGCATTTT. The full variable domain, with the rest looked up from reference TRBV7-8 and TRBJ1-5, is GAGVSQSPRYKVAKRGQDVALRCDPISGHVSLFWYQQALGQGPEFLTYFQNEAQLDKSGLPSDRFFAERPEGSVSTLKIQRTQQEDSAVYLCASSLNPFPRADDQPQHFGDGTRLSIL.